This T cell receptor beta chain appears in the sequencing data of a study of blood T cell repertoires in COVID-19. Profiling relied on immunoSEQ multiplex PCR, and the TCRdb table lists in-frame clones only, not all of them. The data show about 260,000 clones, about 89% seen once. Germline assignment: CDR1 MDHEN and CDR2 SYDVKM. The CDR3 loop spans 12 amino acids. Trimming left V 5 bases short and J 10 bases short, with 9 bases between. This chain uses TRBV28 with TRBJ1-6; D gene ambiguous. The sequence came from a man aged 40-55 years who had recovered from COVID-19. Sample: peripheral blood. The DNA for the CDR3 is TGTGCCAGCAGTACGGCGGGATCACCCCTCCACTTT. This codes for CASSTAGSPLHF.